The present entry profiles one T cell receptor (beta chain) with its context. Antigen: not known. These data originate in a study of post-analysis software for immune sequencing data. The overall study: Included among the disease courses, which were recorded for the cohort, were relapsing-remitting, secondary progressive and progressive-relapsing multiple sclerosis.

General study points: For normalized Chao1 diversity, multiple sclerosis patients scored significantly lower than controls did. Strong co-clustering by F measure linked samples that shared a preparation batch.

cDNA libraries for TCR beta contained unique molecular identifiers. With roughly 0.85 to 11 million T cells as the source, roughly 0.5 million cDNA molecules resulted. TCRdb reanalysed the PCR reads using MiXCR and keeps one entry per CDR3 protein. This sample yields about 200,000 distinct CDR3 sequences, of which 29% are seen a single time; 3.4% belongs to the top ten. The sequence came from a girl aged 2-17 years with multiple sclerosis. The sample was blood.

Written as DNA, the CDR3 is TGCAGTGCTAGAGACCACCCGTACAGGGTGAACACTGAAGCTTTCTTT. This gives the protein CSARDHPYRVNTEAFF. V gene TRBV20-1 combines with J gene TRBJ1-1; D is perhaps TRBD1 (6 bases). The CDR3 is 16 amino acids. The germline gives CDR1 DFQATT, CDR2 SNEGSKA (reference sequence). The V gene lost 0 bases and the J gene lost 0 bases, with 14 bases spanning the gap.